This entry lists 8 T cell receptor beta chains sequenced from one sample in a study of blood T cell repertoires in COVID-19. The data were produced by immunoSEQ multiplex PCR, yet TCRdb's version contains in-frame clones alone and is incomplete. The sample contains a few hundred thousand clones, about 88% of which appear only once. Sequenced input: peripheral blood. The source is a woman in her fifties or sixties with COVID-19, enrolled during active disease.

This chain joins TRBV9 and TRBJ1-2; TRBD1 aligns across 7 bases. The CDR3 is 13 residues long. Trimming took 7 bases from V and 4 from J; bases not matched to a gene: 7. Germline V lookup: CDR1 SGDLS, CDR2 YYNGEE. The CDR3 loop is CASGDRAAYGYTF. The CDR3 DNA follows: TGTGCCAGCGGAGACAGGGCGGCCTATGGCTACACCTTC.

The V gene is TRBV7-2, the J gene TRBJ1-4, with 8 bases fitting TRBD1. The germline CDR1 and CDR2 sequences are SGHTA and FQGNSA. The trim removed 5 bases at V and 3 bases at J, leaving 5 bases unmatched. The CDR3 totals 15 residues. This CDR3 reads CASSNQGASNEKLFF. CDR3 nucleotide sequence: TGTGCCAGCAGCAATCAGGGGGCATCTAATGAAAAACTGTTTTTT.

This chain links TRBV13 with TRBJ2-2; D possibly corresponds to TRBD1 (5 bases). The V end lost 1 base, the J end lost 6 bases, and 6 bases lay between the germline ends. This CDR3 is 13 amino acids long. CDR1 and CDR2 from the germline V gene are PRHDT and FYEKMQ (reference sequence). DNA of the CDR3: TGTGCCAGCAGCTTAGAGGGGTCCGGGGAGCTGTTTTTT. Translating gives CASSLEGSGELFF.

This clone was found once. The genes are TRBV11-3 and TRBJ2-2, with 11 bases matching TRBD2. The trim removed 1 base at V and 5 bases at J, leaving 3 bases unmatched. The CDR3 loop spans 16 amino acids. Germline-derived CDR1 and CDR2 are SGHNT and YENEEA. The CDR3 sequence: CASSLARLAGTGELFF. The CDR3 DNA sequence: TGTGCCAGCAGCTTAGCTAGACTAGCGGGAACCGGGGAGCTGTTTTTT.

This rearrangement joins TRBV19 to TRBJ2-3, with 8 nucleotides matching TRBD1. The CDR3 covers 15 residues. Losses at the gene ends were 5 bases for V and 3 bases for J; bases not matched to a gene: 7. CDR1 is LNHDA, CDR2 SQIVND, per germline (reference sequence). CDR3 sequence reads: CASSDRGAPTDTQYF. For the CDR3, the DNA is TGTGCCAGTAGTGACAGGGGAGCCCCAACAGATACGCAGTATTTT.

The rearrangement joins TRBV19 to TRBJ1-3; 7 bases align to TRBD1. CDR1 is LNHDA and CDR2 is SQIVND in the germline V gene (reference sequence). V lost 1 base and J lost 3; bases outside the gene matches: 9. CDR3 length: 17 amino acids. This CDR3 reads CASSIGLLTGVGNTIYF. The CDR3 DNA is TGTGCCAGTAGTATAGGCCTACTTACAGGGGTTGGAAACACCATATATTTT.

The chain employs TRBV19 and TRBJ2-1; D is possibly TRBD1 (5 bases). V lost 5 bases to trimming and J lost 6 bases, with 11 bases between them. The CDR3 spans 13 residues. Looked up from germline, CDR1 is LNHDA and CDR2 is SQIVND (reference sequence). Written as DNA, the CDR3 is TGTGCCAGTAGTGCAGGGTCTGGCAATGAGCAGTTCTTC. Protein sequence: CASSAGSGNEQFF.

The V gene is TRBV5-1, the J gene TRBJ2-1, with 9 bases identical to TRBD2. V shed 2 bases, J shed 9 bases, and the junction held 9 bases outside the gene matches. This CDR3 region has 15 residues. The germline V gene encodes CDR1 SGHRS and CDR2 YFSETQ. The CDR3 is CASSFLAGERGEQFF. CDR3 nucleotides: TGCGCCAGCAGCTTTTTAGCGGGGGAACGGGGTGAGCAGTTCTTC.